This T cell receptor (beta chain) was observed in a study of shared clonotypes between healthy human individuals. Study details: The study drew on a couple of women and a few men aged 18 to 49 as donors. CD4 naive and CD4 memory each took three plates per donor, while CD8 naive took two and CD8 memory one. Overall study results and limits: For naive CD4 cells, roughly 5% of clonotypes were shared across several donors.

This clone showed up just once. Antigen: not known. Repertoires were generated with immunoSEQ multiplex PCR, while TCRdb's copy carries only in-frame clones and drops some. The data contain more than 400,000 clones, 90% to 97% of them singletons. Germline V gene sequence: CDR1 SNHLY, CDR2 FYNNEI. The CDR3 contains 16 residues. Trimming cost V 4 bases and J 3 bases; bases outside gene matches: 9. The rearrangement links TRBV2 to TRBJ2-3, with 8 bases lining up with TRBD2. The sample consisted of naive CD4+ T cells sorted from blood. Noted subset: CD45RA+ positively selected. This clonotype originated in a woman aged 30 to 39 in good health. The CDR3 DNA is TGTGCCAGCAGTGCCCCGGGGGGGGGTAGGACAGATACGCAGTATTTT. It yields the protein CASSAPGGGRTDTQYF. The full variable domain, rest sourced from reference TRBV2 and TRBJ2-3, is EPEVTQTPSHQVTQMGQEVILRCVPISNHLYFYWYRQILGQKVEFLVSFYNNEISEKSEIFDDQFSVERPDGSNFTLKIRSTKLEDSAMYFCASSAPGGGRTDTQYFGPGTRLTVL.